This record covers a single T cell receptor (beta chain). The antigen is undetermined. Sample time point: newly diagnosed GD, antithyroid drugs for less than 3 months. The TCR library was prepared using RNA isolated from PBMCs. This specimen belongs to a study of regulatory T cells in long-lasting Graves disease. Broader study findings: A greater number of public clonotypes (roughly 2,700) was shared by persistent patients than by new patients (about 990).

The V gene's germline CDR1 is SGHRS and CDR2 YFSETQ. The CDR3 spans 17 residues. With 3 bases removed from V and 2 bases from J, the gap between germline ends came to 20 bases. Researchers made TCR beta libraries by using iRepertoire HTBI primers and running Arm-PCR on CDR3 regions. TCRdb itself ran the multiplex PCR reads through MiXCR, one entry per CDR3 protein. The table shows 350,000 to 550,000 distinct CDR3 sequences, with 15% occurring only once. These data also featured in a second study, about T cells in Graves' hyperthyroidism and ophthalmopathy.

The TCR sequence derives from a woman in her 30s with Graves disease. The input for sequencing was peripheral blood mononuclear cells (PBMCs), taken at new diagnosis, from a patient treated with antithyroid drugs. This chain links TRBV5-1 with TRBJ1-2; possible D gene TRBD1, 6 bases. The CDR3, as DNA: TGCGCCAGCAGCTCCCCGACAGGCGGAATCACCAACTATGGCTACACCTTC. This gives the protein CASSSPTGGITNYGYTF.